This T cell receptor beta chain appears in the sequencing data of a study of T cell responses to AZD1222 COVID-19 vaccine. Assay used: immunoSEQ multiplex PCR; TCRdb lists only in-frame clones, some missing. The repertoire holds around 120,000 clones, with 84% as singletons. This clone was detected a few times. The antigen remains unidentified. Trimming took 1 base from V and 4 from J; bases not matched to a gene: 12. CDR3 length: 18 amino acids. CDR1 is LGHNA and CDR2 is YSLEER in the germline V gene. The study, taken as a whole, reports: Among spike-specific TCRs, nearly half reportedly target unmutated variant regions.

The sequences come from peripheral blood, collected 28 days after the second AZD1222 dose. The J gene is TRBJ1-2, the V gene TRBV4-3; TRBD1 agrees at 10 bases. This receptor was identified in an adult who received the AZD1222 COVID-19 vaccine. The CDR3 nucleotides read TGCGCCAGCAGCCAAGTCGGGGGACAGGGGTTTAAGAGCTATGGCTACACCTTC. Translated: CASSQVGGQGFKSYGYTF.